This paragraph covers one T cell receptor beta chain sequence. This clonotype was counted a few times. The antigen this receptor binds is unknown. No base quality information exists; no much larger clone differs at one position. This sample is part of a study of T cells after yellow fever vaccination (dated by TCRdb to about 2019). Broadly, across the study: Libraries from fractions with low cell numbers were prepared with the SMART-Seq v4 Ultra Low Input RNA kit. Blood samples were taken at several timepoints before and after primary and secondary immunization, and bulk PBMC replicates and cell subsets were isolated. To track T-cell clones before and after primary and booster YFV17D yellow fever vaccination, bulk TCR alpha and beta repertoires were sequenced longitudinally. The cohort comprised two healthy male donors, one aged 18 to 29 and one aged 30 to 40 years. General findings and caveats noted by the study authors: Because only two donors were included in the study, the extent to which the findings can be generalized is limited. A small fraction of clonotypes showed up in both the CD4 and CD8 compartments, probably as a result of convergent recombination. Most clones expanded after primary vaccination (96% of CD4 and roughly 91% of CD8) were re-detected after the booster, suggesting that broad memory maintenance occurred. Because abundant contaminating clonotypes from the bulk population could be contained in FACS-sorted repertoires, computational filtering was required. Compared with the primary T-cell response, the secondary T-cell response was faster but weaker, reaching its peak on day 5 rather than on day 15.

Instrument used: Illumina NovaSeq 6000. Synthesis of TCR cDNA relied on 5'RACE template switching, a step that introduced a universal primer site along with unique molecular identifiers. cDNA synthesis was primed from both the TCR alpha and TCR beta constant segments. Library amplification used two PCR steps, and the second PCR step added sample barcodes and sequencing adapters. Sequencing of libraries was performed on Illumina HiSeq 2500 (2x100 bp) or NovaSeq (2x150 bp). The authors' analysis ran thus. MIGEC was used to demultiplex reads and collapse the reads into UMI consensus sequences, and MiXCR was used for V(D)J alignment. Using edgeR on replicate PBMC samples, clonotypes were called vaccine-responding if FDR was below 0.01 and the log2 fold change was above 5 up to day 15. CD4 or CD8 identity was assigned to each bulk clonotype according to whether the clonotype was present at higher abundance in the sequenced CD4 repertoire or the sequenced CD8 repertoire. The public reads were reprocessed in TCRdb via fastp at Q25 and MiXCR, keeping in-frame beta chains. Duplicate CDR3 protein sequences are folded into a single record with the most common DNA and genes. TCRdb, not the original authors, processed these V and J calls. This sample has under 350,000 distinct CDR3 sequences in its table, and 4.1% of those were observed once. Clones ranked in the top ten supply roughly 25% of the sample.

The CDR3 measures 18 amino acids from cysteine to phenylalanine. Only the CDR3 region is kept as DNA, spanning 54 bases read in frame from base 1. The germline V and J ends show losses of 4 bases and 6 bases respectively, and no gene match explains 16 bases of the junction. This specimen's treatment or condition label, per the study, means: live attenuated yellow fever vaccine strain. At every blood-draw timepoint, two biological replicates of bulk PBMCs were collected. A standard Ficoll-Paque protocol was used to isolate PBMCs from peripheral blood. RNA was extracted with TriZol from bulk PBMCs, CD4 and CD8 fractions, and dextramer-positive and dextramer-negative fractions.

The receptor was derived from a man between 18 and 35 years old who received the YFV17D yellow fever vaccine. Sequencing used PBMCs, obtained 5 days after the yellow fever booster vaccination. Recombination joined TRBV12-3 or TRBV12-4 with TRBJ1-5; 9 bases in the junction line up with TRBD1. The CDR3 region: CASSWEGGTGYEGQPQHF. The sequenced DNA: TGTGCCAGCAGTTGGGAGGGCGGGACAGGGTACGAAGGTCAGCCCCAGCATTTT.